This T cell receptor (beta chain) was identified in a study of cytomegalovirus exposure and HLA in healthy donors (dated by TCRdb to about 2017). In the study overall: In an earlier analysis of about 560 of the donors, 250 to 300 Gb of sequence data and 100 million or so unique TCR beta sequences from 180 million or so T cells were reported. An early release covering around 630 HLA-typed donors comprised about 300 gigabases of sequencing data and 85 million or so unique TCR sequences. The genetic ancestry cluster associated with self-reported Caucasian donors included over 80% of the 300 to 400 genotyped donors. The aim of the study was to test whether cataloging public T cell receptors could identify signatures of past pathogen exposure. The T cell repertoires of some 700 subjects were profiled by immunosequencing and related to cytomegalovirus serostatus. A separate validation cohort of 100 to 150 different subjects was used in addition to the approximately 700-subject first cohort. The study combined high-throughput TCR immunosequencing, statistical association of individual TCRs with disease status, and machine learning to predict cytomegalovirus infection status. A later analysis re-examined previously published TCR beta repertoires from just over 650 donors and added high-resolution HLA genotyping to investigate patterns of TCR occurrence. The later analysis used no new phenotypic data to find candidate immune exposures, relying instead on TCR beta sequences and their occurrence across donors. In an earlier analysis of 550 to 700 of the donors, high-throughput TCR beta sequencing was used to judge whether each TCR beta V gene segment behaved as functional or pseudogenic. Donor age, sex, ethnicity and CMV serostatus were compiled alongside the repertoire data. A later genetic analysis used genome-wide SNP genotypes for about 65% of the 666 donors, treating that subset as a discovery cohort. All discovery cohort repertoires had been generated using a single sequencing platform. HLA typing included class I and class II loci at four-digit resolution. Typing coverage varied by locus: roughly 620-640 donors for A, B, C, DRB1 and DQB1; roughly 510 for DQA1; approximately 570 for DPA1; under 490 for DPB1. About five DR-DQ haplotypes were treated as single units for association and clustering because of strong linkage in the cohort. On average, 235,054 unique TCR beta nucleotide sequences were sequenced per donor among about 400 genotyped donors of the cohort, with roughly a sixth of those sequences being non-productive.

Comment on this clone: Its specific antigen is unknown. There are no base qualities to consult, and no much larger clone falls within one base.

The cohort was made up of around 720 healthy bone marrow donors. All cohort members were sampled while nominally healthy, although unrecorded immune exposures were likely present. The donor tested CMV seronegative and was one of the 352 seronegative cohort members. A peripheral blood sample was collected from each donor, and TCR beta sequencing was performed on peripheral blood mononuclear cells. The Qiagen DNeasy Blood Extraction Kit was used to extract genomic DNA from the blood cell samples. Paper-wide results and their limitations: Some 15 rarely observed V segments, including chromosome 9 orphons, were excluded from the earlier analysis of almost 600 of the donors because counts were too low. The classifier was reported to diagnose cytomegalovirus status with high specificity and sensitivity in both the original and validation cohorts. A later genetic analysis reported fewer N-insertions in productive TCRs among donors in an Asian-associated ancestry cluster than the roughly 700-donor mean. In a later analysis, some 17,000 TCR beta sequences were associated with specific HLA alleles at a false discovery rate of 0.05. A later analysis reported that several top co-occurrence clusters appeared linked to parvovirus B19, influenza, CMV and Epstein-Barr virus. Because some donors lacked HLA typing at each locus, the association tests relied only on the typed subset. In a later analysis, TCR association rates were found to vary across HLA loci, with the most associated TCRs seen for DRB1 alleles and the fewest for HLA-C alleles. Strong co-occurrence of HLA alleles, especially DR and DQ, made assigning TCR associations to individual alleles difficult. A cluster of highly shared sequence variants was judged likely to represent a technical artifact of the sequencing pipeline. In a later analysis, HLA-associated TCR beta chains were found to be more clonally expanded and to have lower generation probabilities than equally common non-associated chains. Roughly uniform sequencing depth across donors was assumed in presence/absence analyses, although this assumption may not hold. While some public TCRs were present in many individuals, most TCR sequences turned up only very rarely across donors. It was suggested by the authors that the approach could potentially be generalized to other disease states and immunological phenotypes. In vitro tests confirmed that three of the cytomegalovirus-associated TCR beta chains recognize cytomegalovirus antigens. A later analysis found that most CMV-associated TCR beta chains appeared HLA-restricted, with HLA associations seemingly driven largely by CMV exposure. Linkage disequilibrium might explain the correlated functional status among segregating V segments, but an unknown experimental factor could not be ruled out. This cohort had only TCR beta chains sequenced, and the lack of alpha or paired-chain data limited which features could be detected. For the cohort, immune exposure information was limited to CMV serostatus. In an earlier analysis of fewer than 700 of the donors, most TCR beta V segments appeared in productive rearrangements about 87% or about 30% of the time, broadly matching IMGT annotations. A total of some 180 TCR beta chains were listed by the study as associated with cytomegalovirus. A further reported finding was that TCR beta sequences accurately predicted the HLA-A and HLA-B alleles for most subjects in the first cohort. A later genetic analysis associated a missense DCLRE1C variant with V-gene and J-gene trimming of TCR beta chains, and an independent cohort replicated the association.

Libraries came from the immunoSEQ multiplex PCR assay. For the multiplex PCR, a mixture combining 60 forward primers for TCR Vbeta segments and 13 reverse primers for TCR Jbeta segments was used. The CDR3 region of rearranged TCR beta genes was amplified from genomic DNA with a multiplex PCR assay. On the Illumina HiSeq System, the amplified TCR beta libraries were sequenced as 87-base-pair reads. In the paper's pipeline: A later analysis tallied around 80 million unique TCR beta chains across the 550 to 850 repertoires, and about 12 million of those chains were shared by two or more donors. To remove PCR and sequencing errors, raw reads were error-corrected and collapsed into unique sequences using a nearest-neighbor algorithm that merged closely related sequences. CDR3 sequences were aligned to IMGT reference sequences to assign V, D and J gene segments. For a sequence to be retained, at least a six-nucleotide match to both a V gene segment and a J gene segment was required. A rearrangement was called productive if the CDR3 had no stop codons and remained in frame with V and J, and every other rearrangement was called non-productive. Following IMGT convention, CDR3 was defined as the stretch from the second conserved V-encoded cysteine to the conserved J-encoded phenylalanine. In an earlier analysis of 500 to 650 of the donors, sequences lacking an unambiguous match to a single V gene segment were excluded. An earlier analysis of 450 to 650 of the donors called V segments functional above 56.7% productive rearrangements and segregating when the between-donor standard deviation exceeded 5%. A statistical classification framework was developed to diagnose cytomegalovirus status using the catalog of TCR beta chain sequences. V and J gene assignment, in a later analysis, came from comparing TCR nucleotide sequences with IMGT/GENE-DB human TR gene sequences. In a later analysis, CDR3 sequences and most-parsimonious VDJ recombination scenarios were assigned using the TCRdist pipeline. In a later analysis, each TCR beta chain was defined by its CDR3 amino acid sequence together with its V-gene family, and reads lacking a unique V-gene family were excluded. A later analysis removed 450 to 600 highly shared, low-generation-probability nucleotide sequences to deal with suspected cross-contamination and a sequencing artifact. A later analysis calculated a clonal expansion index for each public chain from normalized within-repertoire ranks of inferred template counts. Generation probabilities in a later analysis came from a VDJ recombination model fitted to out-of-frame rearrangements, and those results were checked against IGoR. In a later analysis, hypergeometric tests were used to score TCR-TCR, TCR-HLA and TCR-CMV co-occurrence, with a repertoire-size bias correction applied to TCR pairs. In a later analysis, false discovery rates were estimated by permuting HLA or CMV assignments 20 times. In a later analysis, co-occurring TCRs were grouped using DBSCAN, and TCRdist sequence similarity was added for clustering within HLA-allele-positive subsets. Repertoires with fewer than 30,000 or more than 120,000 public chains were left out of co-occurrence clustering, as were about 5 repertoires with anomalous nucleotide sharing. In its TCRdb copy, this immuneACCESS table keeps in-frame sequences only and misses some clones. Where compared with another copy, unresolved V genes explain less than half of these, and the others have no known cause. Clonal size and the V and J genes are those of that table, whereas D and trimming came from the DNA. The sample contains about 170,000 clones, 80% of them found a single time. Clones ranked in the top ten supply about 2% of the sample.

This sequence was found in a male donor in good health and CMV-seronegative. The sequenced sample consisted of PBMCs.

The CDR3 amino acid sequence is: CSASTGGYDEQYF. The DNA sequence is given as TGCAGCGCCTCGACAGGGGGCTACGACGAGCAGTACTTC. The V gene is TRBV29-1 and the J gene is TRBJ2-7, with 10 junctional bases fitting TRBD1. CDR3 length: 13 amino acids, cysteine to phenylalanine. Only the CDR3 region is kept as DNA, spanning 39 bases read in frame from base 1. CDR1 and CDR2, per the germline V gene, are SQVTM and ANQGSEA. After removal of 7 bases from V and 5 bases from J, the junction retains 8 bases not matched to a gene.